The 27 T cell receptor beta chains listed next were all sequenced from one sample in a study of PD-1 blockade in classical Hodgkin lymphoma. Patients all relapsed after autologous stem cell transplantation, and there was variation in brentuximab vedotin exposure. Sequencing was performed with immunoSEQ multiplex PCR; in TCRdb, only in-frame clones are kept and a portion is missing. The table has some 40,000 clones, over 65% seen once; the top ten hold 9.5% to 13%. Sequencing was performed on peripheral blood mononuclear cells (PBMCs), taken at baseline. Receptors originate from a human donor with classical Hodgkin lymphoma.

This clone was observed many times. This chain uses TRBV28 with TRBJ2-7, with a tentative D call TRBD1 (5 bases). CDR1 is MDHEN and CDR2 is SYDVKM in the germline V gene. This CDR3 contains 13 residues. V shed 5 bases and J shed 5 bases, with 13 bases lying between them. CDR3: CASSNLQGDEQYF. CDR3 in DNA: TGTGCCAGCAGTAACCTCCAGGGTGACGAGCAGTACTTC.

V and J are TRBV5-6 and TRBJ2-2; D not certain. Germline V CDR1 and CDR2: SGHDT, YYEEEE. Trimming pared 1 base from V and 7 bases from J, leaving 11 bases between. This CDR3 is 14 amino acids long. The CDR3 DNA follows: TGTGCCAGCAGCTTGCCCCTCCGTGGCGGGGAGCTGTTTTTT. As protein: CASSLPLRGGELFF.

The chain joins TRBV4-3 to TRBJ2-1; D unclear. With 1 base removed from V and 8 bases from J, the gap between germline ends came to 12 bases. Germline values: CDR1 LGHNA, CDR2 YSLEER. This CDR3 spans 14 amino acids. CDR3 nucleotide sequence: TGCGCCAGCAGCCAAGGCATGCCCAGCGATGAGCAGTTCTTC. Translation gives CASSQGMPSDEQFF.

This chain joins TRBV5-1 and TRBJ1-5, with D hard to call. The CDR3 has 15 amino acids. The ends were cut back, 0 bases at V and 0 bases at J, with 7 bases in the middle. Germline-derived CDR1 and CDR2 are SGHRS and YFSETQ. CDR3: CASSLAGDSNQPQHF. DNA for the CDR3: TGCGCCAGCAGCTTGGCTGGTGATAGCAATCAGCCCCAGCATTTT.

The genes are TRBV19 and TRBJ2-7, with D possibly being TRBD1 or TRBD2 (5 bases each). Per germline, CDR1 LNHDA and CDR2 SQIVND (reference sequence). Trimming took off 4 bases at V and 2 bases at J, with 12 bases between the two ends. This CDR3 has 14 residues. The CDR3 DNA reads TGTGCCAGTAGTACCGGGACGGCTGCCTACGAGCAGTACTTC. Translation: CASSTGTAAYEQYF.

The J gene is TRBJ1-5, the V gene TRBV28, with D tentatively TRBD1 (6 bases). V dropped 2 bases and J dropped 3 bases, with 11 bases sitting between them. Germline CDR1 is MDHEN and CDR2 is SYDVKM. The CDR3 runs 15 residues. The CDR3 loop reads CASSLGTLTNQPQHF. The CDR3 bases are TGTGCCAGCAGTTTAGGGACACTGACCAATCAGCCCCAGCATTTT.

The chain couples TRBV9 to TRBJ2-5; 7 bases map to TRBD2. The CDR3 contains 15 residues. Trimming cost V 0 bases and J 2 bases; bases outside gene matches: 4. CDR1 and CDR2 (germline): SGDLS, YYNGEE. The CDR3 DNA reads TGTGCCAGCAGCGTAGGGCTAGCGGCACAAGAGACCCAGTACTTC. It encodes CASSVGLAAQETQYF.

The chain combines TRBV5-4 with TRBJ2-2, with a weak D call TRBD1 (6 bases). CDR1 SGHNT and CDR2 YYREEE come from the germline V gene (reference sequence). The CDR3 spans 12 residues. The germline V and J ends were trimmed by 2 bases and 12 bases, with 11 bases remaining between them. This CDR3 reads CASSFTQGKLFF. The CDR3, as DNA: TGTGCCAGCAGCTTTACCCAGGGGAAGCTGTTTTTT.

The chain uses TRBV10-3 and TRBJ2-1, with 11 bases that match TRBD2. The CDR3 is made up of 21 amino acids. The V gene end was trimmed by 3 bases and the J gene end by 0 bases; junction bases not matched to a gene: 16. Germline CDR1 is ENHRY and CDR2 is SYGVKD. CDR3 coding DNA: TGTGCCATCAGTGACCACCTCGGACTAGCGGGTCTCGGTCGCTCCTACAATGAGCAGTTCTTC. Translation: CAISDHLGLAGLGRSYNEQFF.

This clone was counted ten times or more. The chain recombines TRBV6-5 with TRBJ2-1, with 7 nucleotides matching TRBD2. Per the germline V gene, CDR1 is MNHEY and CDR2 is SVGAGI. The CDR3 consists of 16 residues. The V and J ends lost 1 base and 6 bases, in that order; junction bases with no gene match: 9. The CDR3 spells CASSYYPGGSFNEQFF. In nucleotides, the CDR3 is TGTGCCAGCAGTTACTATCCGGGAGGATCTTTCAATGAGCAGTTCTTC.

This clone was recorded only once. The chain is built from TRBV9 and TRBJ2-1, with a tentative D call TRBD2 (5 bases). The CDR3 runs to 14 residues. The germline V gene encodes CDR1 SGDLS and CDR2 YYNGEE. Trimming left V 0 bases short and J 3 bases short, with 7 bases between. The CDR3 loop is CASSVAGFYNEQFF. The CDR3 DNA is TGTGCCAGCAGCGTAGCGGGATTCTACAATGAGCAGTTCTTC.

The CDR3 spells CASSRGLAGAYNEQFF. Here the CDR3 DNA reads TGTGCCAGCAGCCGTGGACTAGCGGGAGCCTACAATGAGCAGTTCTTC. This chain uses TRBV7-8 with TRBJ2-1; 13 bases map to TRBD2. The J segment lost 2 bases and the V segment lost 5 bases, leaving 3 bases of the junction unmatched. CDR1 SGHVS and CDR2 FQNEAQ come from the germline V gene. The CDR3 length is 16 residues. The full variable domain, in which reference TRBV7-8 and TRBJ2-1 provide the parts outside the CDR3, is GAGVSQSPRYKVAKRGQDVALRCDPISGHVSLFWYQQALGQGPEFLTYFQNEAQLDKSGLPSDRFFAERPEGSVSTLKIQRTQQEDSAVYLCASSRGLAGAYNEQFFGPGTRLTVL.

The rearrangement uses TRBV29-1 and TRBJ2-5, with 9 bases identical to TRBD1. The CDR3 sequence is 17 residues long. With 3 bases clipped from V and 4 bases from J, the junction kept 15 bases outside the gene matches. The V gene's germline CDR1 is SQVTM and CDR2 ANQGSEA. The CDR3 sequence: CSVEGDDPGQGAETQYF. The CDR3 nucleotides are TGCAGCGTTGAGGGGGACGATCCGGGACAGGGAGCAGAGACCCAGTACTTC.

CDR3 nucleotides: TGTGCCAGCAGCTTAACGCGGGGGGATGAGACCCAGTACTTC. This codes for CASSLTRGDETQYF. The chain uses TRBV7-2 and TRBJ2-5; 8 nucleotides line up with TRBD2. The CDR3 has 14 residues. Germline CDR1 and CDR2: SGHTA and FQGNSA. Germline trimming cut 2 bases from V and 5 bases from J; bases unmatched to any gene: 4.

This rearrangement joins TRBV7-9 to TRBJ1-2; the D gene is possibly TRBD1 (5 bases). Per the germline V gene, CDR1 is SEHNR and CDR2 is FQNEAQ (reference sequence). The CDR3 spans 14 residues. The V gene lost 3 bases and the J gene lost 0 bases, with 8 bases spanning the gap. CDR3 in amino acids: CASSFDRANYGYTF. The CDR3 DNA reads TGTGCCAGCAGCTTTGACAGAGCTAACTATGGCTACACCTTC. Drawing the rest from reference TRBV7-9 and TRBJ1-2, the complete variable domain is DTGVSQNPRHKITKRGQNVTFRCDPISEHNRLYWYRQTLGQGPEFLTYFQNEAQLEKSRLLSDRFSAERPKGSFSTLEIQRTEQGDSAMYLCASSFDRANYGYTFGSGTRLTVV.

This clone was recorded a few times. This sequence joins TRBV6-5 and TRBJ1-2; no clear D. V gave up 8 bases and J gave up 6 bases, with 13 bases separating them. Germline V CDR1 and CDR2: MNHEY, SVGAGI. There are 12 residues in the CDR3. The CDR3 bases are TGTGCCAGCGGGTCGGGGTGGAATGGCTACACCTTC. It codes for CASGSGWNGYTF.

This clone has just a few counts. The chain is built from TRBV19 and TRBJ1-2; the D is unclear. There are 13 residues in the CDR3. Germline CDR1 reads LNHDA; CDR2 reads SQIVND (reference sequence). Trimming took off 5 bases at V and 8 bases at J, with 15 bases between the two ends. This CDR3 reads CASSPTGRWGYTF. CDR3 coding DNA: TGTGCCAGTAGTCCTACGGGTCGCTGGGGCTACACCTTC.

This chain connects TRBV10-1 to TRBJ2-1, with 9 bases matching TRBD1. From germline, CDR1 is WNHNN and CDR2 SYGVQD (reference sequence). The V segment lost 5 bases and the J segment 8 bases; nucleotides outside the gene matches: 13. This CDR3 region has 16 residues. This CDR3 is CASSREPGQGGDEQFF. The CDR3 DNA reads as TGCGCCAGCAGTAGAGAACCGGGACAGGGCGGTGATGAGCAGTTCTTC.

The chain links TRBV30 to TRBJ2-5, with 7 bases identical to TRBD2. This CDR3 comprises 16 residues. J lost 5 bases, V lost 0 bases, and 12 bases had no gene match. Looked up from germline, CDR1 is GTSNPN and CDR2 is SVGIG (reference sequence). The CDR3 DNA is TGTGCCTGGAGTGTATCGGGCGGGAGTGGATATGAGACCCAGTACTTC. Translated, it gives CAWSVSGGSGYETQYF.

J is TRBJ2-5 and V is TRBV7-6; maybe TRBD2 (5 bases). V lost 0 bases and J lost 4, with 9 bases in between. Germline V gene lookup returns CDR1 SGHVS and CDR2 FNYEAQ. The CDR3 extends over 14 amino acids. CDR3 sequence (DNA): TGTGCCAGCAGCTTAGCTCCCCGGGGAGAGACCCAGTACTTC. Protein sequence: CASSLAPRGETQYF.

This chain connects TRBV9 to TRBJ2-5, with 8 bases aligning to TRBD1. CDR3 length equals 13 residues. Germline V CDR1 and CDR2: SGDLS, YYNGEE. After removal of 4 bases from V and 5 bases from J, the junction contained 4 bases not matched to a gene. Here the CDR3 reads CASSRTGGETQYF. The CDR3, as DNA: TGTGCCAGCAGCAGAACAGGGGGGGAGACCCAGTACTTC.

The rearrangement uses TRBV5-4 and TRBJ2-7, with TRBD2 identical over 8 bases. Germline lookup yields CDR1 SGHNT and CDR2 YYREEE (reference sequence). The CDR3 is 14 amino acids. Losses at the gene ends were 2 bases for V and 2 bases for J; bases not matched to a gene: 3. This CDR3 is CASSFGTRTYEQYF. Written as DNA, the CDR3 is TGTGCCAGCAGCTTCGGGACTAGGACCTACGAGCAGTACTTC. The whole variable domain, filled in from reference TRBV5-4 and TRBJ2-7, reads ETGVTQSPTHLIKTRGQQVTLRCSSQSGHNTVSWYQQALGQGPQFIFQYYREEENGRGNFPPRFSGLQFPNYSSELNVNALELDDSALYLCASSFGTRTYEQYFGPGTRLTVT.

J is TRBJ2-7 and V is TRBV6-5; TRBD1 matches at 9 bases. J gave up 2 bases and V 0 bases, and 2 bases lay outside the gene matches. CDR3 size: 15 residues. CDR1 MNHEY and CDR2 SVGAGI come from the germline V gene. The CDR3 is CASSYSDRGTYEQYF. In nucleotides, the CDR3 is TGTGCCAGCAGTTACTCGGACAGGGGAACCTACGAGCAGTACTTC.

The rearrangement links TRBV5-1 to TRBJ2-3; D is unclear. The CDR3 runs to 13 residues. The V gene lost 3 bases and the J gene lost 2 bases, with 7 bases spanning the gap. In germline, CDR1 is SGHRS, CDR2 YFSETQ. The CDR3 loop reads CASSSRPTDTQYF. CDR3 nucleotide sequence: TGCGCCAGCAGCTCCCGCCCCACAGATACGCAGTATTTT.

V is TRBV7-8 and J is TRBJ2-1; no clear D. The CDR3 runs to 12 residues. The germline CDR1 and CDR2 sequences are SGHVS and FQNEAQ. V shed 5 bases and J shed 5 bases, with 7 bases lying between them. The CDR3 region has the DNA TGTGCCAGCAGCCGGAAGCACAATGAGCAGTTCTTC. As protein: CASSRKHNEQFF. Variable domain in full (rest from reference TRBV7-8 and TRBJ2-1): GAGVSQSPRYKVAKRGQDVALRCDPISGHVSLFWYQQALGQGPEFLTYFQNEAQLDKSGLPSDRFFAERPEGSVSTLKIQRTQQEDSAVYLCASSRKHNEQFFGPGTRLTVL.

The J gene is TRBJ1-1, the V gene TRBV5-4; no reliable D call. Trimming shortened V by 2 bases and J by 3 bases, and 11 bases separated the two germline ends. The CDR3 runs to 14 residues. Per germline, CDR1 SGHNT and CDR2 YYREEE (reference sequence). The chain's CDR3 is CASSFGHSYTEAFF. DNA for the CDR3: TGTGCCAGCAGCTTTGGGCACAGTTACACTGAAGCTTTCTTT.

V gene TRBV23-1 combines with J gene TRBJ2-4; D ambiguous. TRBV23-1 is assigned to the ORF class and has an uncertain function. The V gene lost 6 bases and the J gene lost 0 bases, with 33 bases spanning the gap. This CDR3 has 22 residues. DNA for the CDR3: TGCGCCAGCAGCCCCCCGGGCGTACCTCTACTAACTCTTAACTTAGCCAAAAACATTCAGTACTTC. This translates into CASSPPGVPLLTLNLAKNIQYF.